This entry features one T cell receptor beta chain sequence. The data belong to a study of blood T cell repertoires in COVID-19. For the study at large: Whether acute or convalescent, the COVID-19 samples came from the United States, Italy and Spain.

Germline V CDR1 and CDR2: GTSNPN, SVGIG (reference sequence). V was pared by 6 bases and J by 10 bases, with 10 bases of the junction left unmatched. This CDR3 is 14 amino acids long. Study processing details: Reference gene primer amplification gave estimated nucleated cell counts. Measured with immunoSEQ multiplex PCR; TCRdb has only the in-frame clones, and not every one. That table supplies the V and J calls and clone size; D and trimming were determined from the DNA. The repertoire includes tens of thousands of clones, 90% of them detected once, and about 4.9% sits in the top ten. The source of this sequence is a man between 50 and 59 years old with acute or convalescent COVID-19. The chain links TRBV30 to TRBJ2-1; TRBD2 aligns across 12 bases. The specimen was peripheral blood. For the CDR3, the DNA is TGTGCCTGCCAACTAGCGGGAGGAGTCTGGGAGCAGTTCTTC. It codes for CACQLAGGVWEQFF. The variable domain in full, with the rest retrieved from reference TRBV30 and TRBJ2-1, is SQTIHQWPATLVQPVGSPLSLECTVEGTSNPNLYWYRQAAGRGLQLLFYSVGIGQISSEVPQNLSASRPQDRQFILSSKKLLLSDSGFYLCACQLAGGVWEQFFGPGTRLTVL.